The T cell receptor (beta chain) described here comes from a study of blood T cell repertoires in COVID-19. Background on the study: Donors in the United States, Italy and Spain gave samples during acute or convalescent COVID-19.

V dropped 0 bases and J dropped 7 bases, with 16 bases sitting between them. Germline V gives CDR1 GTSNPN, CDR2 SVGIG (reference sequence). CDR3 length: 15 amino acids. The assay was immunoSEQ multiplex PCR, and TCRdb's table has in-frame clones only and misses some. The sample includes approximately 350,000 clones, about nine tenths of them seen just once. This sequence originates from a woman aged 50 to 60 with COVID-19, enrolled during active disease. This chain links TRBV30 with TRBJ2-1; maybe TRBD2 (7 bases). What was sequenced was peripheral blood. CDR3: CAWSVWGGPGNEQFF. CDR3 DNA sequence: TGTGCCTGGAGTGTATGGGGGGGGCCCGGAAATGAGCAGTTCTTC.